These T cell receptor beta chains were read from a single sample in a study of shared clonotypes between healthy human individuals. Profiled with immunoSEQ multiplex PCR; TCRdb holds only in-frame clones, not every one. The table lists about 320,000 clones, around 87% of them singletons. Sequencing used memory CD8+ T cells sorted from blood. These TCRs come from a young man in good health. Both conserved end residues are part of each CDR3. The D gene is left open where the match is weak. Some rows have no size entry. The others give once, few or many, or a class for an expanded clone.

clone_size,j_call,v_call,d_call,cdr3_nt,cdr3_aa
-,TRBJ2-1,TRBV11-2,TRBD2,TGTGCCAGCAGCTTAAGAGGGAGGGCCGACTATGAGCAGTTCTTC,CASSLRGRADYEQFF
-,TRBJ1-1,TRBV5-1,-,TGCGCCAGCAGCATTACACCGAACACTGAAGCTTTCTTT,CASSITPNTEAFF
-,TRBJ2-1,TRBV4-2,-,TGTGCCAGCAGCCAAGAGCTCCCAGGGGGGAGTTACAATGAGCAGTTCTTC,CASSQELPGGSYNEQFF
once,TRBJ2-7,TRBV4-1,-,TGCGCCAGCAGCCAAGATCTGCAGGGGTTCTCCTACGAGCAGTACTTC,CASSQDLQGFSYEQYF
-,TRBJ2-7,TRBV27,TRBD1,TGTGCCAGCAGTGCGACAGGGGGATATAAGGTGCAGTACTTC,CASSATGGYKVQYF
-,TRBJ2-7,TRBV27,-,TGTGCCAGCAGTTTTTCGGGGCCTAAAGGCAGGGGCTACGAGCAGTACTTC,CASSFSGPKGRGYEQYF
-,TRBJ2-5,TRBV4-1,TRBD2,TGCGCCAGCAGCGGGACTAGCGGGGGGGCGAGGGAGACCCAGTACTTC,CASSGTSGGARETQYF
-,TRBJ1-6,TRBV28,TRBD1,TGTGCCAGCAGTTTATTCCAGGGGGGAAGAGTGTATAATTCACCCCTCCACTTT,CASSLFQGGRVYNSPLHF
-,TRBJ1-2,TRBV21-1,-,TGTGCCAGCAGCCCCAGCCCCCCAGGGATGGACTATGGCTACACCTTC,CASSPSPPGMDYGYTF
-,TRBJ2-3,TRBV25-1,TRBD1,TGTGCCAGCAGTGAATGGAGGCAGGGGGAAACAGATACGCAGTATTTT,CASSEWRQGETDTQYF
-,TRBJ1-4,TRBV6-5,-,TGTGCCAGCAGTTACCCGGGGGCGGTGCAACTGTTTTTT,CASSYPGAVQLFF
-,TRBJ1-5,TRBV15,-,TGTGCCACCAGCAGAGCAGATAATCAGCCCCAGCATTTT,CATSRADNQPQHF
-,TRBJ2-5,TRBV10-3,-,TGTGCCATCAGTGAGTGGGCAGGGGTCGAGACCCAGTACTTC,CAISEWAGVETQYF
-,TRBJ2-2,TRBV27,-,TGTGCCAGCAACGGAGGGGGGCTAACCGGGGAGCTGTTTTTT,CASNGGGLTGELFF
-,TRBJ1-5,TRBV7-9,-,TGTGCCAGCAGCCTCGACAACGGGTCCCAGCATTTT,CASSLDNGSQHF
-,TRBJ1-1,TRBV30,-,TGTGCCTGGGCTCGGAACACTGAAGCTTTCTTT,CAWARNTEAFF
-,TRBJ2-7,TRBV19,TRBD1,TGTGCCAGTAGTAAGGGACAGGGGGCTAACGAGCAGTACTTC,CASSKGQGANEQYF
once,TRBJ1-2,TRBV4-3,-,TGCGCCAGCAGCCAAGTGCGGGGTTGGAACTATGGCTACACCTTC,CASSQVRGWNYGYTF
-,TRBJ2-7,TRBV27,TRBD2,TGTGCCAGCAGTTTGTCTAGCGGGAGTTGGGAGCAGTACTTC,CASSLSSGSWEQYF
-,TRBJ1-2,TRBV6-1,-,TGTGCCAGCAGTGAAGCAGTCAGCTATGGCTACACCTTC,CASSEAVSYGYTF
-,TRBJ1-3,TRBV7-8,-,TGTGCCAGCAGCTCCTATAGGGCTAGCTCTGGAAACACCATATATTTT,CASSSYRASSGNTIYF
-,TRBJ2-5,TRBV6-5,TRBD1,TGTGCCAGCAGACTACAGGGGATGGAGACCCAGTACTTC,CASRLQGMETQYF
-,TRBJ1-1,TRBV19,-,TGTGCCAGTAGTATGGGTTGGGGCAGAGAAGCTTTCTTT,CASSMGWGREAFF
-,TRBJ2-7,TRBV5-4,TRBD2,TGTGCCAGCAGCGGCGGACTAGCGGGAGATGGTAAGGACGAGCAGTACTTC,CASSGGLAGDGKDEQYF
-,TRBJ1-1,TRBV20-1,-,TGCAGTGCTAGGGGGCACACTGAAGCTTTCTTT,CSARGHTEAFF
-,TRBJ2-7,TRBV5-1,-,TGCGCCAGCAGCTTGGCAGGGGCCGGCGGCGAGCAGTACTTC,CASSLAGAGGEQYF
-,TRBJ1-2,TRBV4-3,TRBD1,TGCGCCAGCAGCCAAGATCCCAGCAAGACAGGGTTGTACTATGGCTACACCTTC,CASSQDPSKTGLYYGYTF